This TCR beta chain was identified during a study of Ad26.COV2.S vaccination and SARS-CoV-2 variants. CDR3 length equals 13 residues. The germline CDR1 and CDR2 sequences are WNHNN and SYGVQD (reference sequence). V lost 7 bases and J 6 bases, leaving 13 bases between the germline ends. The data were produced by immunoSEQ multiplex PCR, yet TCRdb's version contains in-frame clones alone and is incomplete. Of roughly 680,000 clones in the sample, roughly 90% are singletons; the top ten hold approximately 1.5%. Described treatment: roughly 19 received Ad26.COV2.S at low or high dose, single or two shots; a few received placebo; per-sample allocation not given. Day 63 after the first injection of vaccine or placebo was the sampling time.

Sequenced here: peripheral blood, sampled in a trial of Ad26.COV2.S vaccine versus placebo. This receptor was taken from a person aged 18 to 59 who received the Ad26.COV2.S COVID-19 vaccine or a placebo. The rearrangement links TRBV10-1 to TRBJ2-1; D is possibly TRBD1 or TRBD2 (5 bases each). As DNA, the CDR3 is TGCGCCAGCACCTCCAGGGAGAGCAATGAGCAGTTCTTC. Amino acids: CASTSRESNEQFF.